The next 22 T cell receptor beta chains were all read from a single sample in a study of blood T cell repertoires in COVID-19. Repertoires were generated with immunoSEQ multiplex PCR, while TCRdb's copy carries only in-frame clones and drops some. This repertoire shows 63,000 or so clones, roughly 85% found once; its top ten account for about 41%. The sample comprised peripheral blood. Every receptor here comes from a human donor in a cohort sampled during active COVID-19.

This clone is a singleton in its sample. As DNA, the CDR3 is TGTGCCAGCTTGTTTCAGGGGGGAACTACAGATACGCAGTATTTT. It translates to CASLFQGGTTDTQYF. The rearrangement links TRBV28 to TRBJ2-3; possibly TRBD1 for D (7 bases). Germline V gene lookup returns CDR1 MDHEN and CDR2 SYDVKM. Trimming took 8 bases from V and 3 from J, leaving 18 bases between them. This CDR3 region has 15 residues.

The CDR3 is CASSYLAGASYEQYF. The CDR3 DNA is TGTGCCAGCAGTTACCTAGCGGGGGCCTCCTACGAGCAGTACTTC. V usage is TRBV6-6 and J usage is TRBJ2-7; 10 bases agree with TRBD2. This CDR3 spans 15 amino acids. After removal of 2 bases from V and 0 bases from J, the junction contained 1 base not matched to a gene. Germline-derived CDR1 and CDR2 are MNHNY and SVGAGI (reference sequence).

The rearrangement joins TRBV5-1 to TRBJ2-1; D may be TRBD1 (5 bases). This CDR3 spans 16 amino acids. With 4 bases removed from V and 6 bases from J, the gap between germline ends came to 20 bases. The germline V gene encodes CDR1 SGHRS and CDR2 YFSETQ. CDR3: CASSPNPRDGLNEQFF. CDR3 coding DNA: TGCGCCAGCAGCCCAAACCCCAGGGATGGTCTCAATGAGCAGTTCTTC.

The rearrangement uses TRBV5-1 and TRBJ2-5, with TRBD1 matching 9 bases. V gave up 3 bases and J gave up 5 bases; unmatched junction bases: 5. CDR1 is SGHRS and CDR2 is YFSETQ in the germline V gene. The CDR3 covers 14 residues. DNA of the CDR3: TGCGCCAGCAGCTGGGACAGGGTCTCGGAGACCCAGTACTTC. Its translation: CASSWDRVSETQYF.

This chain joins TRBV6-5 and TRBJ1-5, with D perhaps TRBD1 (5 bases). The CDR3 consists of 14 residues. Germline CDR1 and CDR2: MNHEY and SVGAGI. Trimming cost V 5 bases and J 6 bases, with 14 bases left between them. The CDR3 DNA reads TGTGCCAGCAGTCCCGGCGGGGGTACTCAGCCCCAGCATTTT. This sequence encodes CASSPGGGTQPQHF.

The V and J genes are TRBV11-2 and TRBJ1-2, with TRBD1 identical over 9 bases. CDR1 is SGHAT, CDR2 FQNNGV, per germline. V shed 5 bases and J 8 bases; nucleotides not matched to a gene: 18. This CDR3 spans 17 amino acids. In nucleotides, the CDR3 is TGTGCCAGCAGCCCCCTATTGGTGGGACAGGGACAGGGCGGCTACACCTTC. Residues: CASSPLLVGQGQGGYTF.

The chain uses TRBV5-1 and TRBJ1-2, with D perhaps TRBD1 (5 bases). The V gene's germline CDR1 is SGHRS and CDR2 YFSETQ. CDR3 length equals 14 residues. V dropped 4 bases and J dropped 2 bases, with 12 bases sitting between them. CDR3 nucleotides: TGCGCCAGCAGCCTAGGAGACAGAAACTATGGCTACACCTTC. It specifies CASSLGDRNYGYTF.

The genes are TRBV7-9 and TRBJ1-1; TRBD1 matches at 7 bases. With V trimmed by 1 base and J by 5 bases, 4 bases remained unmatched. The length of the CDR3 is 14 residues. Germline-derived CDR1 and CDR2 are SEHNR and FQNEAQ (reference sequence). CDR3 DNA: TGTGCCAGCAGCTTAGAGGCAGGGGGGACTGAAGCTTTCTTT. It specifies CASSLEAGGTEAFF.

The genes are TRBV18 and TRBJ1-1; no reliable D call. Trimming took 1 base from V and 0 from J, leaving 9 bases between them. Germline CDR1 reads KGHSH; CDR2 reads LQKENI. CDR3 length: 15 residues. The CDR3 nucleotides are TGTGCCAGCTCACCACGTTCGCAGATGAACACTGAAGCTTTCTTT. Translation gives CASSPRSQMNTEAFF.

V usage is TRBV12-3 or TRBV12-4 and J usage is TRBJ2-5; D not certain. V was trimmed by 6 bases and J by 5 bases, leaving 13 bases between them. The CDR3 consists of 13 residues. For the CDR3, the DNA is TGTGCCAGCAGCCCATACTCCGGGGAGACCCAGTACTTC. Amino acids: CASSPYSGETQYF.

This clone was seen a single time. CDR3: CASSLRGRETQYF. Written as DNA, the CDR3 is TGTGCCAGCAGTCTGAGGGGGCGGGAGACCCAGTACTTC. The rearrangement joins TRBV12-3 or TRBV12-4 to TRBJ2-5; TRBD1 matches at 7 bases. V lost 5 bases, J lost 5 bases, and 5 bases stayed unmatched. The CDR3 is 13 amino acids.

The V gene is TRBV27, the J gene TRBJ2-7; 10 nucleotides line up with TRBD2. The V segment lost 6 bases and the J segment 3 bases; nucleotides outside the gene matches: 8. Germline V gene data show CDR1 as MNHEY and CDR2 as SMNVEV (reference sequence). The CDR3 is 15 amino acids. CDR3 sequence reads: CASSYSSGGRYEQYF. The CDR3, as DNA: TGTGCCAGCAGCTATTCTAGCGGGGGTCGCTACGAGCAGTACTTC.

This clone occurred once. The CDR3 sequence is CASRAPDRGPYNEQFF. CDR3 nucleotides: TGTGCCAGTAGAGCCCCGGACAGGGGGCCCTACAATGAGCAGTTCTTC. This chain joins TRBV19 and TRBJ2-1, with 11 positions matching TRBD1. J gave up 2 bases and V 6 bases, and 6 bases lay outside the gene matches. The CDR3 extends over 16 amino acids. Germline values: CDR1 LNHDA, CDR2 SQIVND (reference sequence).

The rearrangement joins TRBV9 to TRBJ2-6; D perhaps matches TRBD2 (5 bases). CDR1 is SGDLS and CDR2 is YYNGEE in the germline V gene. The CDR3 spans 18 residues. The V and J ends lost 0 bases and 1 base respectively, with 14 bases between them. The CDR3 loop reads CASSVGAGRTSGANVLTF. The CDR3 nucleotides read TGTGCCAGCAGCGTAGGGGCGGGCAGGACGTCTGGGGCCAACGTCCTGACTTTC.

The V and J genes are TRBV27 and TRBJ1-2, with D uncertain. In germline, CDR1 is MNHEY, CDR2 SMNVEV (reference sequence). The CDR3 is 16 residues long. Deletions cut 1 base from V and 0 bases from J, with 12 bases between. The CDR3 DNA sequence: TGTGCCAGCAGTTTATATAGCGGATCTCCTAACTATGGCTACACCTTC. It encodes CASSLYSGSPNYGYTF.

V is TRBV7-2 and J is TRBJ1-1, with TRBD1 matching over 8 bases. The length of the CDR3 is 14 residues. The germline gives CDR1 SGHTA, CDR2 FQGNSA. V trimming: 1 base; J trimming: 4 bases; junction bases outside the gene matches: 2. CDR3 amino acids: CASSLDRGSTEAFF. CDR3 nucleotides: TGTGCCAGCAGCTTAGACAGGGGGAGCACTGAAGCTTTCTTT.

This clone was picked up one time. This rearrangement joins TRBV5-4 to TRBJ2-5, with 8 positions matching TRBD2. The junction had 8 bases not matched to a gene; V was cut back by 3 bases and J by 1 base. The CDR3 length is 16 residues. Germline CDR1 SGHNT, CDR2 YYREEE (reference sequence). CDR3 region: CASSWGAGAIQETQYF. The CDR3 DNA sequence: TGTGCCAGCAGCTGGGGAGCGGGGGCGATCCAAGAGACCCAGTACTTC. Supplemented by reference TRBV5-4 and TRBJ2-5, the full variable domain reads ETGVTQSPTHLIKTRGQQVTLRCSSQSGHNTVSWYQQALGQGPQFIFQYYREEENGRGNFPPRFSGLQFPNYSSELNVNALELDDSALYLCASSWGAGAIQETQYFGPGTRLLVL.

The chain couples TRBV18 to TRBJ1-1; weak D call: TRBD1 (5 bases). Germline CDR1 reads KGHSH; CDR2 reads LQKENI. V gave up 0 bases and J gave up 1 base, with 9 bases separating them. CDR3 length equals 15 residues. CDR3 sequence: CASSPPAGSNTEAFF. The CDR3 coding sequence is TGTGCCAGCTCACCACCTGCAGGGTCGAACACTGAAGCTTTCTTT.

There are a few counts of this clone. J is TRBJ2-1 and V is TRBV5-4; weak D call: TRBD2 (5 bases). The V gene lost 6 bases and the J gene lost 0 bases, with 10 bases spanning the gap. The germline V gene has CDR1 SGHNT and CDR2 YYREEE (reference sequence). The CDR3 length is 14 residues. The CDR3 DNA sequence: TGTGCCAGCACCGTGGGGAGCTCCTACAATGAGCAGTTCTTC. Translating it yields CASTVGSSYNEQFF.

This clone showed up just once. The chain employs TRBV30 and TRBJ1-4; 11 bases are shared with TRBD1. The germline V gene encodes CDR1 GTSNPN and CDR2 SVGIG (reference sequence). The CDR3 loop spans 17 amino acids. After removal of 4 bases from V and 2 bases from J, the junction contained 9 bases not matched to a gene. The CDR3 sequence: CAWNPPGQGVTNEKLFF. The CDR3 DNA reads as TGTGCCTGGAACCCTCCGGGACAGGGGGTGACTAATGAAAAACTGTTTTTT.

The chain links TRBV2 to TRBJ2-1; 15 positions agree with TRBD2. The CDR3 totals 14 residues. Germline V CDR1 and CDR2: SNHLY, FYNNEI. The ends lost 7 bases at V and 8 bases at J; junction bases unmatched: 3. The CDR3 DNA reads as TGTGCCAGCAATGGACTAGCGGGGGGGCATGAGCAGTTCTTC. This gives the protein CASNGLAGGHEQFF.

V usage is TRBV19 and J usage is TRBJ1-5; 11 positions agree with TRBD1. Germline CDR1 and CDR2: LNHDA and SQIVND (reference sequence). The length of the CDR3 is 16 residues. With 7 bases clipped from V and 6 bases from J, the junction kept 11 bases outside the gene matches. The CDR3 region has the DNA TGTGCCAGTACCATCAGGGACAGGGGGGTCGCTCAGCCCCAGCATTTT. This translates into CASTIRDRGVAQPQHF.